The rows below give T cell receptor beta chains drawn from one sample of a study of beta chain features in type 1 diabetes. Generated by immunoSEQ multiplex PCR, the TCRdb table keeps only in-frame clones and is missing some. The sample has approximately 84,000 clones; roughly 30% are singletons. The specimen was stem cell memory CD4+ T cells from blood. Receptor source: a young woman in good health. The CDR3 runs from the conserved cysteine through the conserved F or W. Fields, in order: J gene, V gene, D gene, clone size, CDR3 protein, CDR3 DNA. D genes are given only for firm matches. The size of a clone is reported for some rows only, either as once, few or many, or as a class for expanded clones.

TRBJ2-7 TRBV5-1 TRBD1 few CASSLNFGTGGEQYF TGCGCCAGCAGCTTGAATTTTGGGACAGGGGGCGAGCAGTACTTC
TRBJ2-7 TRBV2 NA NA CASSEGGTLSSYEQYF TGTGCCAGCAGTGAGGGTGGGACTCTTAGCTCCTACGAGCAGTACTTC
TRBJ2-3 TRBV10-3 TRBD2 NA CATSGGNTDTQYF TGTGCCACTAGCGGGGGGAACACAGATACGCAGTATTTT
TRBJ2-6 TRBV6-1 NA few CAILVLSGANVLTF TGTGCCATCCTAGTCCTCTCTGGGGCCAACGTCCTGACTTTC
TRBJ2-7 TRBV29-1 TRBD2 few CSVRGGGYEQYF TGCAGCGTTCGGGGCGGGGGATACGAGCAGTACTTC
TRBJ2-3 TRBV7-2 TRBD2 many CASSSQVGLAVTDTQYF TGTGCCAGCAGCTCCCAGGTGGGACTAGCGGTCACAGATACGCAGTATTTT
TRBJ2-3 TRBV7-2 TRBD2 NA CASSWTSGSFGDTQYF TGTGCCAGCAGCTGGACCAGCGGGAGTTTCGGAGATACGCAGTATTTT
TRBJ2-7 TRBV6-1 NA NA CASSTGTYASEQYF TGTGCCAGCAGCACCGGGACATACGCATCCGAGCAGTACTTC
TRBJ1-2 TRBV7-2 NA few CASSPQAGRGYGYTF TGTGCCAGCAGCCCCCAGGCAGGGCGAGGCTATGGCTACACCTTC
TRBJ2-7 TRBV11-3 TRBD2 few CASSSTSGFSYEQYF TGTGCCAGCAGCTCGACTAGCGGGTTTTCCTACGAGCAGTACTTC
TRBJ2-1 TRBV7-3 TRBD1 NA CASSPGGLNEQFF TGTGCCAGCAGCCCAGGGGGCCTGAATGAGCAGTTCTTC
TRBJ1-3 TRBV5-6 NA few CASYRDSGNTIYF TGTGCCAGCTACAGGGACTCTGGAAACACCATATATTTT
TRBJ2-7 TRBV7-9 TRBD2 few CASSSIASGSYEQYF TGTGCCAGCAGCTCAATTGCTAGCGGGAGCTACGAGCAGTACTTC
TRBJ1-3 TRBV28 NA few CASSPMASGNTIYF TGTGCCAGCAGTCCCATGGCCTCTGGAAACACCATATATTTT
TRBJ2-5 TRBV30 TRBD1 few CAWTLGGGQGYETQYF TGTGCCTGGACTCTAGGGGGGGGACAGGGGTACGAGACCCAGTACTTC
TRBJ2-5 TRBV28 TRBD1 NA CASSFLFMSGQGTETQYF TGTGCCAGCAGTTTTCTGTTCATGTCTGGACAGGGGACAGAGACCCAGTACTTC
TRBJ2-1 TRBV2 TRBD2 NA CASAPLAGGSYNEQFF TGTGCCAGCGCCCCCCTAGCGGGAGGTTCCTACAATGAGCAGTTCTTC
TRBJ2-7 TRBV12-5 TRBD1 many CASGSRQGDVYEQYF TGTGCTAGTGGTTCAAGACAGGGGGACGTCTACGAGCAGTACTTC
TRBJ1-2 TRBV30 NA NA CAWSVGGGGYTF TGTGCCTGGAGTGTAGGTGGGGGGGGCTACACCTTC
TRBJ1-5 TRBV19 TRBD1 few CASSIGRDRAGQPQHF TGTGCCAGTAGTATAGGACGGGACAGGGCTGGTCAGCCCCAGCATTTT
TRBJ2-5 TRBV6-6 TRBD2 few CASSSRTRGETQYF TGTGCCAGCAGTTCTCGGACTAGAGGGGAGACCCAGTACTTC
TRBJ1-5 TRBV7-2 NA few CASSLQGSSNQPQHF TGTGCCAGCAGCTTGCAGGGGTCGAGCAATCAGCCCCAGCATTTT
TRBJ2-1 TRBV7-8 TRBD2 few CASSLISGRASNEQFF TGTGCCAGCAGCTTAATTAGCGGGAGGGCCTCCAATGAGCAGTTCTTC
TRBJ2-7 TRBV10-3 TRBD1 few CAPPSKEGQGISYEQYF TGTGCCCCCCCGAGCAAAGAGGGACAGGGGATTTCCTACGAGCAGTACTTC
TRBJ2-7 TRBV5-1 NA few CASSSIVSYEQYF TGCGCCAGCAGTAGTATCGTCTCCTACGAGCAGTACTTC
TRBJ2-7 TRBV7-9 TRBD1 NA CASSLGTIGTGRYEQYF TGTGCCAGCAGTTTGGGGACCATCGGGACAGGTCGGTACGAGCAGTACTTC
TRBJ1-6 TRBV9 TRBD1 NA CASSKRTGAGSPLHF TGTGCCAGCAGCAAGCGGACAGGGGCCGGTTCACCCCTCCACTTT
TRBJ2-2 TRBV5-1 NA NA CASSLQVAENTGELFF TGCGCCAGCAGCTTGCAAGTGGCGGAGAACACCGGGGAGCTGTTTTTT
TRBJ1-1 TRBV12-5 TRBD1 NA CASGFRLTGVVTEAFF TGTGCTAGTGGTTTCCGACTGACAGGGGTCGTAACTGAAGCTTTCTTT
TRBJ1-2 TRBV6-6 NA NA CASSYSDIPYGYTF TGTGCCAGCAGTTACTCGGACATACCCTATGGCTACACCTTC
TRBJ1-1 TRBV19 NA few CASSMRQQKAFF TGTGCCAGTAGTATGAGACAGCAGAAAGCTTTCTTT
TRBJ2-5 TRBV6-5 TRBD2 once CASSSRTRGETQYF TGTGCCAGCAGTTCTCGGACTAGAGGGGAGACCCAGTACTTC
TRBJ1-6 TRBV18 TRBD1 NA CASSPGDRWNSPLHF TGTGCCAGCTCACCGGGGGACAGGTGGAATTCACCCCTCCACTTT
TRBJ1-5 TRBV4-3 NA NA CASSAAIGTSNQPQHF TGCGCCAGCAGCGCTGCTATCGGGACAAGCAATCAGCCCCAGCATTTT
TRBJ2-6 TRBV2 NA few CASSAPGSLAGANVLTF TGTGCCAGCAGTGCCCCGGGGTCTTTGGCTGGGGCCAACGTCCTGACTTTC
TRBJ2-7 TRBV11-3 NA NA CASSSIEGRKIF TGTGCCAGCAGCTCGATAGAGGGCAGGAAGATATTC
TRBJ1-1 TRBV7-2 TRBD1 NA CASSLDAGGAFF TGTGCCAGCAGCTTAGATGCAGGGGGAGCTTTCTTT
TRBJ2-7 TRBV6-5 TRBD1 NA CASSYSIGTGGYEQYF TGTGCCAGCAGTTACTCGATTGGGACAGGGGGGTACGAGCAGTACTTC
TRBJ1-1 TRBV9 NA once CASSVAWGGQAFF TGTGCCAGCAGCGTAGCTTGGGGGGGGCAAGCTTTCTTT
TRBJ1-1 TRBV4-3 TRBD1 NA CASSQESGGYTEAFF TGCGCCAGCAGCCAAGAGTCAGGGGGGTACACTGAAGCTTTCTTT
TRBJ1-6 TRBV7-2 NA NA CASSLGGTRNSPLHF TGTGCCAGCAGTTTGGGGGGGACCCGTAATTCACCCCTCCACTTT
TRBJ1-1 TRBV18 TRBD1 few CASSPFQGARNTEAFF TGTGCCAGCTCACCGTTTCAGGGGGCGAGGAACACTGAAGCTTTCTTT
TRBJ1-2 TRBV14 NA NA CASSPRGPPGGYTF TGTGCCAGCAGCCCCAGGGGTCCCCCGGGAGGCTACACCTTC
TRBJ1-1 TRBV18 NA few CASSGGLGDTEAFF TGTGCCAGCTCTGGAGGGTTGGGCGACACTGAAGCTTTCTTT
TRBJ2-5 TRBV9 NA few CASSYQGFGETQYF TGTGCCAGCAGCTATCAGGGGTTCGGAGAGACCCAGTACTTC
TRBJ1-4 TRBV23-1 TRBD1 few CASWTGQRNEKLFF TGCGCCAGCTGGACGGGACAGCGGAATGAAAAACTGTTTTTT
TRBJ1-1 TRBV29-1 NA NA CSGGQMNTEAFF TGCAGCGGTGGACAGATGAACACTGAAGCTTTCTTT
TRBJ2-1 TRBV7-2 TRBD1 NA CASSLQGAASGEQFF TGTGCCAGCAGCTTACAGGGGGCGGCGAGCGGGGAGCAGTTCTTC